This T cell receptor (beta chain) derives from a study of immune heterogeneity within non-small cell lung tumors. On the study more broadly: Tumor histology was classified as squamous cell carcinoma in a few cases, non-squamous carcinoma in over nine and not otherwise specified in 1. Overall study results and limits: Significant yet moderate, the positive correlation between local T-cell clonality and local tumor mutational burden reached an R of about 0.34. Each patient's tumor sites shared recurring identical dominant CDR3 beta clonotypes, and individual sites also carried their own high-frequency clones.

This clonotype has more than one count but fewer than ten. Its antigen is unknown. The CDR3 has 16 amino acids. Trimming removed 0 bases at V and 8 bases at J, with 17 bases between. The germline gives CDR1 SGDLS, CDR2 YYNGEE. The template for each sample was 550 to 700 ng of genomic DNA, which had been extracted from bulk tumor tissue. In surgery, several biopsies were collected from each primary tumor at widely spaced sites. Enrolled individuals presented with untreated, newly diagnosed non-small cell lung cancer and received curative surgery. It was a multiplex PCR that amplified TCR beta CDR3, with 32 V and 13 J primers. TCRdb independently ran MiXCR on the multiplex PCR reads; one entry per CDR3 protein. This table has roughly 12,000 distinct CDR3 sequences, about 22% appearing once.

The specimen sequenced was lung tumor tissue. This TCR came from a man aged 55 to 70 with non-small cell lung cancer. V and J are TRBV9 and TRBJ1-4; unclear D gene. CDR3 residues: CASSVANGVRGEKLFF. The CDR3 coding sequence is TGTGCCAGCAGCGTAGCTAACGGGGTCAGAGGGGAAAAACTGTTTTTT. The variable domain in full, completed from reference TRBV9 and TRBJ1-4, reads DSGVTQTPKHLITATGQRVTLRCSPRSGDLSVYWYQQSLDQGLQFLIQYYNGEERAKGNILERFSAQQFPDLHSELNLSSLELGDSALYFCASSVANGVRGEKLFFGSGTQLSVL.